These 5 T cell receptor beta chains were sequenced from one sample in a study of CD8 T cells in ankylosing spondylitis. TCRdb called the 5' RACE reads again in MiXCR, with one record for every CDR3 protein. The sample lists 250,000 or so distinct CDR3 sequences, 18% occurring once. The sequenced sample was blood, either unsorted or a sorted T cell fraction (not recorded which). The receptors originated from a male donor with ankylosing spondylitis or in good health (not recorded which).

This chain uses TRBV4-1 with TRBJ1-1, with a weak D call TRBD1 (5 bases). The V gene lost 2 bases and the J gene lost 11 bases, with 24 bases spanning the gap. There are 16 residues in the CDR3. Looked up from germline, CDR1 is MGHRA and CDR2 is YSYEKL. The CDR3 is CASSQPTLEFRAAAFF. The CDR3 DNA sequence: TGCGCCAGCAGCCAACCGACGCTCGAATTCAGGGCGGCCGCTTTCTTT.

The chain links TRBV27 to TRBJ2-5, with TRBD1 matching over 7 bases. The germline CDR1 and CDR2 sequences are MNHEY and SMNVEV (reference sequence). V was pared by 1 base and J by 5 bases, with 10 bases of the junction left unmatched. The CDR3 is 16 amino acids. CDR3 sequence: CASSLFPGQFSETQYF. The DNA for the CDR3 is TGTGCCAGCAGTTTATTTCCGGGACAGTTCTCGGAGACCCAGTACTTC.

This clonotype has a handful of counts. The CDR3 coding sequence is TGCGCCAGCAGCCAATGGTCCGAGCGGAGCACAGATACGCAGTATTTT. It translates to CASSQWSERSTDTQYF. The chain carries TRBV4-1 and TRBJ2-3; a possible D gene is TRBD2 (5 bases). Trimming removed 2 bases at V and 0 bases at J, with 12 bases between. The CDR3 totals 16 residues. The V gene's germline CDR1 is MGHRA and CDR2 YSYEKL.

This clonotype was detected only a few times. The chain is built from TRBV25-1 and TRBJ2-5, with 9 bases that match TRBD1. The CDR3 is made up of 14 amino acids. J lost 4 bases, V lost 4 bases, and 4 bases had no gene match. Germline V lookup: CDR1 MGHDK, CDR2 SYGVNS. CDR3 loop: CASSAGQGLETQYF. CDR3 nucleotide sequence: TGTGCCAGCAGTGCTGGACAGGGGCTAGAGACCCAGTACTTC. The full variable domain, in which reference TRBV25-1 and TRBJ2-5 provide the parts outside the CDR3, is EADIYQTPRYLVIGTGKKITLECSQTMGHDKMYWYQQDPGMELHLIHYSYGVNSTEKGDLSSESTVSRIRTEHFPLTLESARPSHTSQYLCASSAGQGLETQYFGPGTRLLVL.

Comments on this clonotype: A junction end diverges from the germline sequence, so it may reflect a read error. The genes are TRBV11-2 and TRBJ2-7; a weak D match, TRBD2 (6 bases). Germline values: CDR1 SGHAT, CDR2 FQNNGV. The CDR3 covers 15 residues. CDR3 residues: CASSRFSGQSYAQYF. CDR3 nucleotide sequence: TGTGCCAGCAGCCGGTTTAGCGGACAATCCTACGCGCAGTACTTC.